The sequence of this T cell receptor (beta chain) was determined in a study of OX40 agonist ivuxolimab in advanced cancers. As for the study in general: An agonistic human IgG2 monoclonal antibody against OX40 (CD134) was given. Across the patients, intravenous ivuxolimab was delivered every 2 weeks at 0.01 to 10 mg/kg. Points from the study as a whole: The antigens recognized by the expanded peripheral T cells, that is their antigen specificity, were not determined.

Per germline, CDR1 MDHEN and CDR2 SYDVKM. V shed 8 bases and J 7 bases; nucleotides not matched to a gene: 6. The CDR3 extends over 12 amino acids. In regard to this clone: The antigen is not known.

The table came from immunoSEQ multiplex PCR; TCRdb's copy has only in-frame clones and leaves some out. The data hold 77,000 or so clones, with approximately 89% observed a single time. The receptor was isolated from an adult with an advanced solid tumor such as melanoma, head and neck, liver or kidney cancer. The rearrangement joins TRBV28 to TRBJ1-2; TRBD1 aligns across 8 bases. The sequencing used CD4+ or CD8+ T cells sorted from blood, collected in a trial of the OX40 agonist ivuxolimab. CDR3 amino acids: CASGQGIGGYTF. The CDR3 bases are TGTGCCAGCGGACAGGGAATTGGTGGCTACACCTTC.